These 18 T cell receptor beta chains were all obtained from the same sample, sequenced in a study of cytomegalovirus exposure and HLA in healthy donors. Clones were sequenced by immunoSEQ multiplex PCR, and TCRdb holds only the in-frame ones, with some missing. The sample holds around 150,000 clones; approximately 86% are singletons and the top ten take around 2.4%. The sample comprised PBMCs. The origin of the receptors is a man aged 25-40 years in good health and CMV-seropositive.

The V and J genes are TRBV4-3 and TRBJ2-3; 8 bases fit TRBD2. Unmatched junction bases numbered 10, after V lost 4 bases and J lost 4 bases. The CDR3 consists of 16 residues. Germline CDR1 is LGHNA and CDR2 is YSLEER. As DNA, the CDR3 is TGCGCCAGCAGCCCTAATAGGCGGGGGGCCGCAGATACGCAGTATTTT. Its translation is CASSPNRRGAADTQYF.

The chain is built from TRBV5-1 and TRBJ1-2; TRBD1 aligns across 8 bases. J lost 1 base, V lost 0 bases, and 14 bases had no gene match. The CDR3 length is 19 residues. Germline loops: CDR1 SGHRS, CDR2 YFSETQ. The CDR3 DNA reads TGCGCCAGCAGCTTGGCCCTGGGGGACAGGCTAAAGCTTAACTATGGCTACACCTTC. This gives the protein CASSLALGDRLKLNYGYTF.

The chain is built from TRBV5-1 and TRBJ2-7; 8 nucleotides agree with TRBD1. Germline V gene lookup returns CDR1 SGHRS and CDR2 YFSETQ. With V trimmed by 3 bases and J by 5 bases, 10 bases remained unmatched. This CDR3 has 15 residues. The chain's CDR3 is CASSSYPGQDDEQYF. The CDR3 DNA is TGCGCCAGCAGCTCTTATCCGGGACAGGACGACGAGCAGTACTTC.

The CDR3 loop is CASSLTGTDYGYTF. CDR3 sequence (DNA): TGTGCCAGCAGCTTGACAGGGACCGACTATGGCTACACCTTC. The genes are TRBV5-8 and TRBJ1-2, with TRBD1 as a possible D gene (6 bases). Germline CDR1 reads SGHTS; CDR2 reads YDEGEE. V was cut by 1 base and J by 3 bases, with 10 bases left in between. The CDR3 spans 14 residues.

This clone was observed once. CDR3 amino acids: CASSGGEDEKLFF. As DNA, the CDR3 is TGTGCCAGCAGTGGGGGGGAAGATGAAAAACTGTTTTTT. The gene calls are TRBV6-6 and TRBJ1-4; D perhaps matches TRBD1 (5 bases). The V gene's germline CDR1 is MNHNY and CDR2 SVGAGI (reference sequence). Trimming removed 5 bases at V and 6 bases at J, with 10 bases between. The CDR3 runs 13 residues.

The CDR3 DNA follows: TGTGCCAGCTCACCACTTGAGACAGGGGTCGGGGAGACCCAGTACTTC. It encodes CASSPLETGVGETQYF. V gene TRBV18 combines with J gene TRBJ2-5; 8 positions match TRBD1. V lost 1 base to trimming and J lost 5 bases; unmatched junction nucleotides: 9. Germline CDR1 KGHSH, CDR2 LQKENI. This CDR3 is 16 amino acids long.

The rearrangement links TRBV6-5 to TRBJ2-7; the D gene is possibly TRBD1 (5 bases). The CDR3 consists of 15 residues. V lost 0 bases and J lost 2, with 11 bases in between. Germline assignment: CDR1 MNHEY and CDR2 SVGAGI. The CDR3, as DNA: TGTGCCAGCAGTTACTCGACAGTGAGGACCTACGAGCAGTACTTC. This encodes CASSYSTVRTYEQYF.

V is TRBV19 and J is TRBJ1-6, with D hard to call. Looked up from germline, CDR1 is LNHDA and CDR2 is SQIVND (reference sequence). The CDR3 has 14 amino acids. Trimming took 1 base from V and 8 from J, leaving 9 bases between them. The CDR3 region has the DNA TGTGCCAGTAGTATAGGGTACTTCGATTCACCCCTCCACTTT. Its translation: CASSIGYFDSPLHF.

The chain joins TRBV7-2 to TRBJ1-1, with D unresolved. V lost 3 bases, J lost 0 bases, and 5 bases lay in between. CDR3 length: 13 residues. Germline V gene lookup returns CDR1 SGHTA and CDR2 FQGNSA. The CDR3 sequence is CASSFTVNTEAFF. DNA for the CDR3: TGTGCCAGCAGCTTTACAGTGAACACTGAAGCTTTCTTT.

V and J are TRBV6-5 and TRBJ1-2; D is undetermined. Germline assignment: CDR1 MNHEY and CDR2 SVGAGI. The CDR3 extends over 14 amino acids. Deletions cut 0 bases from V and 4 bases from J, with 9 bases between. CDR3 coding DNA: TGTGCCAGCAGTTACTCAGAGGGAACCTATGGCTACACCTTC. Protein: CASSYSEGTYGYTF.

The chain joins TRBV6-1 to TRBJ2-1, with TRBD2 matching 16 bases. This CDR3 region has 17 residues. Germline lookup yields CDR1 MNHNS and CDR2 SASEGT. The ends lost 4 bases at V and 5 bases at J; junction bases unmatched: 5. This CDR3 is CASSAGTSGGEHNEQFF. CDR3 DNA sequence: TGTGCCAGCAGTGCCGGGACTAGCGGGGGGGAGCACAATGAGCAGTTCTTC.

The rearrangement uses TRBV5-1 and TRBJ2-5; D possibly corresponds to TRBD1 (6 bases). V gave up 6 bases and J gave up 0 bases, with 21 bases separating them. Germline assignment: CDR1 SGHRS and CDR2 YFSETQ. CDR3 size: 17 residues. The CDR3 reads CASTYDPDTGYQETQYF. CDR3 nucleotides: TGCGCCAGCACCTACGATCCCGATACAGGGTACCAAGAGACCCAGTACTTC.

The rearrangement joins TRBV5-4 to TRBJ1-2, with D perhaps matching TRBD1 (5 bases). Trimming took 0 bases from V and 8 from J, leaving 8 bases between them. Germline values: CDR1 SGHNT, CDR2 YYREEE (reference sequence). The CDR3 contains 12 residues. Here the CDR3 reads CASSLAGPGYTF. The DNA for the CDR3 is TGTGCCAGCAGCTTGGCAGGGCCCGGCTACACCTTC.

The CDR3 loop reads CASTPSGTGYEQYF. Written as DNA, the CDR3 is TGCGCCAGCACCCCTTCCGGGACAGGGTACGAGCAGTACTTC. V and J are TRBV5-1 and TRBJ2-7; 9 nucleotides match TRBD1. V lost 6 bases, J lost 4 bases, and 8 bases stayed unmatched. This CDR3 has 14 residues. Germline V gene data show CDR1 as SGHRS and CDR2 as YFSETQ.

Regarding this clone: One junction end does not reproduce the germline sequence, and a read error may be involved. V gene TRBV18 combines with J gene TRBJ2-3; no clear D. Germline V gene lookup returns CDR1 KGHSH and CDR2 LQKENI. The CDR3 is made up of 16 amino acids. CDR3 loop: CASSPRPGRRTDTQYF. The CDR3 DNA is TGTGCCAGCTCCCCACGCCCTGGGCGTAGAACAGATACGCAGTATTTT.

The V gene is TRBV5-1, the J gene TRBJ2-3; tentatively, D is TRBD2 (5 bases). Germline values: CDR1 SGHRS, CDR2 YFSETQ. V was pared by 3 bases and J by 1 base, with 18 bases between. The CDR3 is made up of 17 amino acids. CDR3 region: CASSSGDDGTRTDTQYF. Here the CDR3 DNA reads TGCGCCAGCAGCTCCGGGGATGACGGTACCCGCACAGATACGCAGTATTTT.

The chain carries TRBV6-5 and TRBJ2-7, with D maybe TRBD1 (6 bases). The CDR3 is made up of 16 amino acids. Germline CDR1 MNHEY, CDR2 SVGAGI. V lost 0 bases and J 2 bases, leaving 14 bases between the germline ends. Here the CDR3 reads CASSYSGQLTTYEQYF. Written as DNA, the CDR3 is TGTGCCAGCAGTTACTCGGGACAATTGACAACCTACGAGCAGTACTTC.

The V call is TRBV4-1, the J call TRBJ1-3; 10 nucleotides agree with TRBD1. CDR1 MGHRA and CDR2 YSYEKL come from the germline V gene. The CDR3 has 17 residues. Germline trimming cut 2 bases from V and 4 bases from J; bases unmatched to any gene: 8. For the CDR3, the DNA is TGCGCCAGCAGCCAATCTCCGGGACAGGGGAGAGGAAACACCATATATTTT. This gives the protein CASSQSPGQGRGNTIYF.